This T cell receptor beta chain was sequenced for a study of shared clonotypes between healthy human individuals. Execution of the assay was at deep level. Researchers divided each subset's genomic DNA evenly across several immunoSEQ plates. TCRdb keeps only in-frame clones here, not all; method: immunoSEQ multiplex PCR. The sample holds about 1 million clones, around 76% seen once. Regarding the study as a whole: Sorted-subset sequencing was shown by rarefaction to be incomplete despite large depth.

For this clone: Its specificity is unknown.

The CDR3 sequence is 14 residues long. Trimming shortened V by 1 base and J by 0 bases, and 8 bases separated the two germline ends. The V gene's germline CDR1 is SGHDT and CDR2 YYEEEE. The V call is TRBV5-6, the J call TRBJ2-7; the D is unclear. This receptor was obtained from a man aged 18-30 years in good health. The sample comprised memory CD4+ T cells sorted from blood. Specified subset: CD45RA-negative fraction. The CDR3 loop reads CASSLSRHSYEQYF. The CDR3 DNA follows: TGTGCCAGCAGCTTGTCTCGTCACTCCTACGAGCAGTACTTC.